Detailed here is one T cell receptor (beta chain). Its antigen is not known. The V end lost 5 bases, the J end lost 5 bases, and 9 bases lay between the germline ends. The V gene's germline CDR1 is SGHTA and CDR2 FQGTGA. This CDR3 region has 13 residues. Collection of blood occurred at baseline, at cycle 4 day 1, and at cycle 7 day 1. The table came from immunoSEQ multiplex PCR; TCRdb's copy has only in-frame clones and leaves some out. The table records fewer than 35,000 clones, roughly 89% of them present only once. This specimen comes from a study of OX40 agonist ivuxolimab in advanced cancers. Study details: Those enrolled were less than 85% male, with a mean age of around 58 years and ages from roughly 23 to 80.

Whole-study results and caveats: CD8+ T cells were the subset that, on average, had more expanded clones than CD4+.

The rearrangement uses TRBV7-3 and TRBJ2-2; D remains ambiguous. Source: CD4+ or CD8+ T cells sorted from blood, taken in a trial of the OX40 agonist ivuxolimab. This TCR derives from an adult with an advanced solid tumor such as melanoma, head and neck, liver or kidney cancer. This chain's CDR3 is CASSPPGTGELFF. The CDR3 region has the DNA TGTGCCAGCAGCCCCCCCGGAACCGGGGAGCTGTTTTTT.